This T cell receptor beta chain was recorded in a study of post-analysis software for immune sequencing data. General observations from the study: By F measure, samples from a shared preparation batch strongly co-clustered. In patients, 4 to 6 TRBV segments were more frequent than in controls, with TRBV5-6, TRBV5-1 and TRBV20-1 among them.

With regard to this clonotype: Its antigen remains unidentified.

cDNA libraries for TCR beta contained unique molecular identifiers. TCRdb itself ran the PCR reads through MiXCR, one entry per CDR3 protein. The sample shows under 900,000 distinct CDR3 sequences, approximately 57% of them seen only once. The CDR3 is made up of 15 amino acids. Germline loops: CDR1 SEHNR, CDR2 FQNEAQ (reference sequence). The sequenced material came from blood. V usage is TRBV7-9 and J usage is TRBJ2-1; 7 bases fit TRBD1. The J call may not be correct, given that the DNA end is closer to TRBJ2-7. The receptor was derived from a girl aged 5-17 years with multiple sclerosis. The CDR3 DNA is TGTGCCAGCAGCTCCCGACAGGGCCCCAACTACGAGCAGTACTTC. Protein: CASSSRQGPNYEQYF.